The 31 T cell receptor beta chains listed next were all sequenced from one sample in a study of blood T cell repertoires in COVID-19. Assay used: immunoSEQ multiplex PCR; TCRdb lists only in-frame clones, some missing. The sample includes roughly 290,000 clones, 89% of them seen just once. The sequenced sample consisted of PBMCs or T cells enriched from blood (not recorded which). The receptors were sampled from a woman in her thirties or forties who had recovered from COVID-19.

The chain couples TRBV30 to TRBJ1-2; D might be TRBD1 (6 bases). The V end was cut by 0 bases, the J end by 7 bases, with 12 bases between. CDR1 and CDR2 (germline): GTSNPN, SVGIG (reference sequence). The CDR3 totals 13 residues. The CDR3 loop is CAWSVGTYGGYTF. The CDR3 DNA is TGTGCCTGGAGTGTGGGGACATATGGTGGCTACACCTTC.

The chain uses TRBV13 and TRBJ1-2; a weak D match, TRBD1 (6 bases). Germline V gene lookup returns CDR1 PRHDT and CDR2 FYEKMQ (reference sequence). The V gene lost 0 bases and the J gene lost 4 bases, with 12 bases spanning the gap. There are 15 residues in the CDR3. CDR3 sequence reads: CASSLGLDRTYGYTF. The CDR3, as DNA: TGTGCCAGCAGCTTAGGCCTTGACAGGACCTATGGCTACACCTTC. Filled out from reference TRBV13 and TRBJ1-2, the complete variable domain reads AAGVIQSPRHLIKEKRETATLKCYPIPRHDTVYWYQQGPGQDPQFLISFYEKMQSDKGSIPDRFSAQQFSDYHSELNMSSLELGDSALYFCASSLGLDRTYGYTFGSGTRLTVV.

The chain recombines TRBV2 with TRBJ2-7; 8 nucleotides align to TRBD1. The CDR3 covers 13 residues. In germline, CDR1 is SNHLY, CDR2 FYNNEI. Germline trimming cut 7 bases from V and 2 bases from J; bases unmatched to any gene: 4. CDR3 residues: CASTGGLAYEQYF. The CDR3 region has the DNA TGTGCCAGCACAGGGGGCCTCGCCTACGAGCAGTACTTC.

In this sample, this clone turned up once. The chain carries TRBV6-5 and TRBJ1-2, with TRBD1 as a possible D gene (5 bases). The length of the CDR3 is 14 residues. The germline CDR1 and CDR2 sequences are MNHEY and SVGAGI. Trimming pared 4 bases from V and 4 bases from J, leaving 13 bases between. The CDR3 DNA sequence: TGTGCCAGCAGTTCGACAGCAAGTGGCTATGGCTACACCTTC. It is translated as CASSSTASGYGYTF.

Details on this clone: Different DNA sequences within this sample yield the same CDR3. The V and J genes are TRBV29-1 and TRBJ1-2; a weak D match, TRBD1 (5 bases). The ends were cut back, 6 bases at V and 0 bases at J, with 8 bases in the middle. Germline CDR1 is SQVTM and CDR2 is ANQGSEA. The CDR3 has 12 residues. The CDR3: CSVRDSNYGYTF. In nucleotides, the CDR3 is TGCAGCGTCAGGGATTCTAACTATGGCTACACCTTC.

The rearrangement links TRBV27 to TRBJ2-7, with unresolved D. With the DNA end fitting TRBJ2-1 better, the J assignment may be wrong. The CDR3 is made up of 12 amino acids. Looked up from germline, CDR1 is MNHEY and CDR2 is SMNVEV (reference sequence). Here the CDR3 DNA reads TGTGCCAGCAGTTCCGCGGACAATGAGCAGTTCTTC. Its translation: CASSSADNEQFF.

This clone was counted a single time. The V and J genes are TRBV5-1 and TRBJ1-6; a possible D gene is TRBD1 (5 bases). V gave up 2 bases and J gave up 9 bases, with 18 bases separating them. This CDR3 region has 16 residues. CDR1 is SGHRS, CDR2 YFSETQ, per germline. This chain's CDR3 is CASSLAIQGFGSPLHF. As DNA, the CDR3 is TGCGCCAGCAGCTTAGCGATCCAGGGTTTCGGTTCACCCCTCCACTTT. Based on the CDR3 plus reference TRBV5-1 and TRBJ1-6, the full variable domain is KAGVTQTPRYLIKTRGQQVTLSCSPISGHRSVSWYQQTPGQGLQFLFEYFSETQRNKGNFPGRFSGRQFSNSRSEMNVSTLELGDSALYLCASSLAIQGFGSPLHFGNGTRLTVT.

The chain is built from TRBV5-1 and TRBJ2-3; 8 nucleotides match TRBD1. V dropped 5 bases and J dropped 1; count of bases not matched to a gene: 0. This CDR3 spans 13 amino acids. The V gene's germline CDR1 is SGHRS and CDR2 YFSETQ. CDR3 protein: CASRTGGTDTQYF. The CDR3 DNA reads TGCGCCAGCAGGACAGGGGGCACAGATACGCAGTATTTT.

The V and J genes are TRBV27 and TRBJ2-7, with 9 bases matching TRBD2. The CDR3 extends over 16 amino acids. J gave up 2 bases and V 0 bases, and 5 bases lay outside the gene matches. Germline CDR1 and CDR2: MNHEY and SMNVEV (reference sequence). The CDR3 spells CASSLSPAGGPYEQYF. CDR3 coding DNA: TGTGCCAGCAGTTTATCTCCAGCGGGAGGACCCTACGAGCAGTACTTC.

The J gene is TRBJ2-5, the V gene TRBV7-2; maybe TRBD2 (5 bases). Germline-derived CDR1 and CDR2 are SGHTA and FQGNSA. The V end was cut by 3 bases, the J end by 4 bases, with 12 bases between. The CDR3 loop spans 14 amino acids. For the CDR3, the DNA is TGTGCCAGCAGCTTGAGGCGGGCCGGAGAGACCCAGTACTTC. Its translation: CASSLRRAGETQYF.

The J gene is TRBJ1-4, the V gene TRBV25-1, with 8 nucleotides matching TRBD1. The junction had 11 bases not matched to a gene; V was cut back by 6 bases and J by 8 bases. This CDR3 has 15 amino acids. CDR1 is MGHDK, CDR2 SYGVNS, per germline. The CDR3 sequence: CASSKSGTGNEKLFF. CDR3 DNA sequence: TGTGCCAGCAGCAAATCCGGGACAGGCAACGAAAAACTGTTTTTT. Full variable domain (outside the CDR3, taken from reference TRBV25-1 and TRBJ1-4): EADIYQTPRYLVIGTGKKITLECSQTMGHDKMYWYQQDPGMELHLIHYSYGVNSTEKGDLSSESTVSRIRTEHFPLTLESARPSHTSQYLCASSKSGTGNEKLFFGSGTQLSVL.

This clone was recorded a few times. This chain connects TRBV29-1 to TRBJ1-3, with D maybe TRBD1 (6 bases). Trimming took 5 bases from V and 4 from J, leaving 15 bases between them. The CDR3 contains 14 residues. Germline assignment: CDR1 SQVTM and CDR2 ANQGSEA. This CDR3 is CSVRGGRMGNTIYF. CDR3 DNA sequence: TGCAGCGTTAGGGGGGGACGCATGGGAAACACCATATATTTT.

The CDR3 is CASSPGQGFENTIYF. The CDR3 DNA follows: TGTGCCAGCAGTCCGGGACAGGGGTTCGAAAACACCATATATTTT. The rearrangement joins TRBV2 to TRBJ1-3, with 10 nucleotides matching TRBD1. The CDR3 has 15 amino acids. The V and J ends lost 5 bases and 6 bases, in that order; junction bases with no gene match: 7. The germline V gene has CDR1 SNHLY and CDR2 FYNNEI.

V and J are TRBV10-2 and TRBJ1-4; D remains ambiguous. This CDR3 comprises 15 residues. The V gene lost 8 bases and the J gene lost 4 bases, with 17 bases spanning the gap. CDR1 WSHSY and CDR2 SAAADI come from the germline V gene. The chain's CDR3 is CASRLQTGSNEKLFF. The CDR3 DNA sequence: TGCGCCAGCCGTCTCCAGACGGGGAGTAATGAAAAACTGTTTTTT.

The chain is built from TRBV10-3 and TRBJ2-7; 10 nucleotides line up with TRBD1. Trimming took 5 bases from V and 4 from J; bases not matched to a gene: 5. CDR3 length: 14 residues. The germline V gene encodes CDR1 ENHRY and CDR2 SYGVKD. In DNA, the CDR3 is TGTGCCATCAGTCAAGACAGGGGGCGGTACGAGCAGTACTTC. It codes for CAISQDRGRYEQYF.

This rearrangement joins TRBV6-5 to TRBJ2-2; TRBD2 agrees at 10 bases. Trimming at V came to 4 bases and at J to 7 bases, leaving 9 bases not matched to a gene. Germline V gene data show CDR1 as MNHEY and CDR2 as SVGAGI. The CDR3 is made up of 16 amino acids. CDR3 residues: CASSSLAGVRGGELFF. CDR3 nucleotides: TGTGCCAGCAGTTCCCTAGCGGGGGTCCGGGGCGGGGAGCTGTTTTTT.

The chain uses TRBV30 and TRBJ2-5; 8 bases align to TRBD2. From germline, CDR1 is GTSNPN and CDR2 SVGIG (reference sequence). CDR3 size: 14 residues. Trimming cost V 3 bases and J 4 bases; bases outside gene matches: 7. The CDR3 protein is CAWRDHGGAETQYF. CDR3 nucleotide sequence: TGTGCCTGGAGGGACCACGGGGGGGCAGAGACCCAGTACTTC.

The V and J genes are TRBV5-1 and TRBJ2-7; D might be TRBD2 (5 bases). The CDR3 extends over 12 amino acids. Trimming stripped 4 bases from V and 7 bases from J, with 12 bases between. The germline V gene encodes CDR1 SGHRS and CDR2 YFSETQ. In DNA, the CDR3 is TGCGCCAGCAGCCCGTATACGGGAGAGCAGTACTTC. This translates into CASSPYTGEQYF.

The chain employs TRBV9 and TRBJ2-5; D possibly corresponds to TRBD2 (5 bases). This CDR3 comprises 16 residues. Trimming cost V 0 bases and J 1 base, with 13 bases left between them. CDR1 and CDR2 from the germline V gene are SGDLS and YYNGEE. CDR3 region: CASSVAGYLIQETQYF. As DNA, the CDR3 is TGTGCCAGCAGCGTAGCGGGATACCTGATCCAAGAGACCCAGTACTTC.

This sequence joins TRBV10-3 and TRBJ2-1; 8 nucleotides agree with TRBD2. The CDR3 runs to 14 residues. In germline, CDR1 is ENHRY, CDR2 SYGVKD. V dropped 6 bases and J dropped 7; count of bases not matched to a gene: 8. The CDR3 protein is CAISGRADLNEQFF. The CDR3 DNA reads as TGTGCCATCAGCGGGAGGGCCGATCTGAATGAGCAGTTCTTC.

In its sample, this clone was seen once. The chain employs TRBV2 and TRBJ2-5, with 8 bases lining up with TRBD2. The CDR3 consists of 14 residues. The V gene's germline CDR1 is SNHLY and CDR2 FYNNEI. Trimming removed 9 bases from V and 3 bases from J; junction bases left unmatched: 9. The CDR3 region is CASSFSGGEETQYF. The CDR3 DNA is TGTGCCAGTTCCTTCAGCGGGGGTGAAGAGACCCAGTACTTC.

The chain carries TRBV10-3 and TRBJ1-4; 9 nucleotides align to TRBD1. The germline V gene encodes CDR1 ENHRY and CDR2 SYGVKD. The V and J ends lost 5 bases and 8 bases, in that order; junction bases with no gene match: 9. The CDR3 totals 15 residues. The CDR3, as DNA: TGTGCCATCAGTCCCGGGACAGGGATTGGGGAAAAACTGTTTTTT. This codes for CAISPGTGIGEKLFF.

This CDR3 reads CASSPSRTSGSSEQFF. In nucleotides, the CDR3 is TGTGCCAGCAGCCCCTCGCGGACTAGCGGGAGTAGTGAGCAGTTCTTC. The rearrangement uses TRBV7-3 and TRBJ2-1, with 13 positions matching TRBD2. V shed 5 bases, J shed 9 bases, and the junction held 10 bases outside the gene matches. The CDR3 is 16 amino acids. Germline-derived CDR1 and CDR2 are SGHTA and FQGTGA.

This clone is a singleton in its sample. This rearrangement joins TRBV2 to TRBJ1-2; D is ambiguous. V was cut by 3 bases and J by 9 bases, with 14 bases left in between. This CDR3 has 13 residues. Looked up from germline, CDR1 is SNHLY and CDR2 is FYNNEI. The CDR3 reads CASSDWQFGSYTF. The CDR3 coding sequence is TGTGCCAGCAGTGATTGGCAGTTTGGTAGCTACACCTTC.

V is TRBV9 and J is TRBJ1-3, with 8 bases aligning to TRBD1. The V and J ends lost 4 bases and 1 base, in that order; junction bases with no gene match: 22. Germline V CDR1 and CDR2: SGDLS, YYNGEE. This CDR3 has 21 amino acids. The CDR3 spells CASSRTFWTGTIGGSGNTIYF. The CDR3, as DNA: TGTGCCAGCAGCAGAACCTTCTGGACAGGGACCATTGGGGGATCTGGAAACACCATATATTTT.

The chain employs TRBV5-4 and TRBJ2-7; 8 nucleotides align to TRBD1. From germline, CDR1 is SGHNT and CDR2 YYREEE (reference sequence). The CDR3 loop spans 13 amino acids. Trimming at V came to 4 bases and at J to 6 bases, leaving 6 bases not matched to a gene. The CDR3 region is CASSPSGGSEQYF. DNA of the CDR3: TGTGCCAGCAGCCCCTCAGGGGGCAGCGAGCAGTACTTC.

The V and J genes are TRBV21-1 and TRBJ2-1; the table's TRBD2 call for D was not verified on the DNA. TRBV21-1 is tagged as a pseudogene. The CDR3 totals 14 residues. DNA of the CDR3: TGTGCCAGCAGCTTCCTAGCGGGAAGGAATGAGCAGTTCTTC. This encodes CASSFLAGRNEQFF.

The rearrangement links TRBV5-5 to TRBJ1-2; D may be TRBD1 (5 bases). Between the trimmed V and J ends, which lost 0 bases and 8 bases, there was a span of 11 bases. The CDR3 is 13 amino acids. Germline CDR1 is SGHKS and CDR2 is YYEKEE (reference sequence). The DNA for the CDR3 is TGTGCCAGCAGCTTGGTACCGCAGGGCGGCTACACCTTC. Amino acids: CASSLVPQGGYTF.

This clone was recorded only once. The chain employs TRBV5-1 and TRBJ1-5; 8 bases match TRBD1. The CDR3 loop spans 14 amino acids. Germline CDR1 and CDR2: SGHRS and YFSETQ. V lost 2 bases to trimming and J lost 7 bases; unmatched junction nucleotides: 5. CDR3 in DNA: TGCGCCAGCAGCTTTGGACAGGGAGAACAGCCCCAGCATTTT. Translation: CASSFGQGEQPQHF.

The chain recombines TRBV29-1 with TRBJ1-1; the match to TRBD1 covers 9 bases. This CDR3 is built from 15 residues. Germline CDR1 SQVTM, CDR2 ANQGSEA. V trimming: 7 bases; J trimming: 0 bases; junction bases outside the gene matches: 9. As DNA, the CDR3 is TGCAGCGCGGGGCCCGGACAGGGGATGAACACTGAAGCTTTCTTT. Translated, it gives CSAGPGQGMNTEAFF.

The gene calls are TRBV27 and TRBJ2-6; TRBD1 might be the D (5 bases). The CDR3 covers 18 residues. The ends were cut back, 1 base at V and 3 bases at J, with 16 bases in the middle. Germline V gives CDR1 MNHEY, CDR2 SMNVEV (reference sequence). The CDR3 spells CASSLLRAGIGGANVLTF. In DNA, the CDR3 is TGTGCCAGCAGTTTATTAAGGGCAGGGATAGGTGGGGCCAACGTCCTGACTTTC.